The T cell receptor beta chain described here comes from a study of CD8+CD57+ T cells in acquired aplastic anemia. This clonotype was seen just once. V was trimmed by 0 bases and J by 1 base, leaving 6 bases between them. CDR1 and CDR2 (germline): SGHRS, YFSETQ. The CDR3 totals 14 residues. TCR beta VDJ and CDR3 profiling used genomic DNA as template. TCRdb re-called the reads through MiXCR, storing one row per CDR3 protein. The sample records about 210,000 distinct CDR3 sequences, approximately 60% being singletons. The sequence was collected from a human donor in good health. The sequenced sample was sorted CD4+, CD8+, or CD8+CD57+ T cells (not recorded which) from PBMCs. The V call is TRBV5-1, the J call TRBJ2-3; D is perhaps TRBD1 (5 bases). CDR3 sequence reads: CASSLGQRTDTQYF. DNA for the CDR3: TGCGCCAGCAGCTTGGGACAGCGCACAGATACGCAGTATTTT. Looking up the rest from reference TRBV5-1 and TRBJ2-3 gives the full variable domain: KAGVTQTPRYLIKTRGQQVTLSCSPISGHRSVSWYQQTPGQGLQFLFEYFSETQRNKGNFPGRFSGRQFSNSRSEMNVSTLELGDSALYLCASSLGQRTDTQYFGPGTRLTVL.